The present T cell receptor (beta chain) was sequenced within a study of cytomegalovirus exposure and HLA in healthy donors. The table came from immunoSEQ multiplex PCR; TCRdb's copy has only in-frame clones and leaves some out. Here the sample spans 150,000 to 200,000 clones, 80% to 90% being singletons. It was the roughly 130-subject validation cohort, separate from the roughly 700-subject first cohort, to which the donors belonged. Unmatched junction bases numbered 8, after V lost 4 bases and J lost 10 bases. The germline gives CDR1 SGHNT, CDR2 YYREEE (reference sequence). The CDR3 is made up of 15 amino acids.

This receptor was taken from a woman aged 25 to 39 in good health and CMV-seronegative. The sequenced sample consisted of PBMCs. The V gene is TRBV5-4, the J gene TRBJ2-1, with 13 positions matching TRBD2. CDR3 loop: CASSLTSGGASEQFF. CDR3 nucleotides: TGTGCCAGCAGCCTCACTAGCGGGGGGGCCAGCGAGCAGTTCTTC.